Below, 12 T cell receptor beta chains from the same sample are listed, as sequenced in a study of blood T cell repertoires in COVID-19. The method was immunoSEQ multiplex PCR; TCRdb's version includes in-frame clones alone and lacks a portion of them. In the table there are more than 85,000 clones, about 90% of which are singletons. The sample taken for sequencing was peripheral blood. The receptors originated from a human donor with COVID-19, enrolled during active disease. The donor label of this sample is uncertain.

The V and J genes are TRBV6-5 and TRBJ1-1; D is undetermined. The CDR3 has 13 amino acids. Trimming cost V 7 bases and J 5 bases, with 14 bases left between them. Germline lookup yields CDR1 MNHEY and CDR2 SVGAGI. CDR3 residues: CASTPGGKTEAFF. In DNA, the CDR3 is TGTGCCAGCACCCCGGGAGGGAAGACTGAAGCTTTCTTT.

The chain recombines TRBV5-1 with TRBJ2-6, with 9 bases matching TRBD1. Looked up from germline, CDR1 is SGHRS and CDR2 is YFSETQ. The CDR3 has 17 residues. With V trimmed by 3 bases and J by 1 base, 5 bases remained unmatched. The CDR3 region is CASSSSTGGSGANVLTF. DNA for the CDR3: TGCGCCAGCAGCTCCTCGACAGGGGGGTCTGGGGCCAACGTCCTGACTTTC.

The rearrangement joins TRBV28 to TRBJ1-2; D gene unclear. CDR1 and CDR2 from the germline V gene are MDHEN and SYDVKM. Trimming cost V 10 bases and J 7 bases, with 13 bases left between them. CDR3 length: 11 amino acids. CDR3 sequence (DNA): TGTGCCACCATGGTTTCCGGTGGCTACACCTTC. Encoded protein: CATMVSGGYTF.

The chain employs TRBV21-1 and TRBJ1-4. TRBV21-1 is noted as a pseudogene. The CDR3 is made up of 15 amino acids. The chain's CDR3 is CASSKAGGRIEKLFF. In DNA, the CDR3 is TGTGCCAGCAGCAAAGCGGGGGGGCGGATAGAAAAACTGTTTTTT.

The rearrangement links TRBV6-1 to TRBJ1-1, with D uncertain. V shed 7 bases and J shed 6 bases, with 15 bases lying between them. The V gene's germline CDR1 is MNHNS and CDR2 SASEGT. CDR3 length: 13 amino acids. The CDR3 here is CASTDYQESEAFF. The CDR3 nucleotides are TGTGCCAGCACCGACTATCAGGAGTCTGAAGCTTTCTTT.

The chain has TRBV29-1 and TRBJ2-3; 7 bases are a match to TRBD1. V gave up 7 bases and J gave up 4 bases; unmatched junction bases: 11. CDR3 length equals 14 residues. Germline lookup yields CDR1 SQVTM and CDR2 ANQGSEA. CDR3 sequence (DNA): TGCAGCGCCCCGGACAGGAGGATCCCAGATACGCAGTATTTT. Protein: CSAPDRRIPDTQYF.

V and J are TRBV12-5 and TRBJ1-3; 9 bases are a match to TRBD1. The CDR3 extends over 19 amino acids. V shed 5 bases, J shed 2 bases, and the junction held 16 bases outside the gene matches. Germline loops: CDR1 LGHNT, CDR2 FRNRAP. CDR3 protein: CASGPLIRTGERAGNTIYF. Written as DNA, the CDR3 is TGTGCTAGTGGTCCCCTAATCCGGACAGGGGAAAGGGCTGGAAACACCATATATTTT.

The rearrangement links TRBV7-9 to TRBJ1-3; unclear D gene. The CDR3 runs 15 residues. The germline V gene encodes CDR1 SEHNR and CDR2 FQNEAQ (reference sequence). V dropped 3 bases and J dropped 3 bases, with 12 bases sitting between them. In DNA form, the CDR3 reads TGTGCCAGCAGCTTTTTTGGAGGGCTTGGAAACACCATATATTTT. This gives the protein CASSFFGGLGNTIYF.

This chain uses TRBV11-2 with TRBJ1-2; a possible D gene is TRBD1 (5 bases). The CDR3 length is 13 residues. Germline loops: CDR1 SGHAT, CDR2 FQNNGV. Trimming stripped 6 bases from V and 5 bases from J, with 13 bases between. The CDR3 DNA is TGTGCCAGCAGTCTAACGGGGGGGTATGGCTACACCTTC. Protein: CASSLTGGYGYTF.

The rearrangement joins TRBV28 to TRBJ2-4, with TRBD1 identical over 7 bases. V gave up 3 bases and J gave up 0 bases; unmatched junction bases: 17. The CDR3 totals 20 residues. The germline CDR1 and CDR2 sequences are MDHEN and SYDVKM. The CDR3, as DNA: TGTGCCAGCAGTTTTCACTTTGGAACATCACAGGGGTTAGCCAAAAACATTCAGTACTTC. Translating gives CASSFHFGTSQGLAKNIQYF.

The gene calls are TRBV30 and TRBJ2-2; D not certain. There are 13 residues in the CDR3. Germline-derived CDR1 and CDR2 are GTSNPN and SVGIG (reference sequence). V was cut by 3 bases and J by 7 bases, with 12 bases left in between. In DNA, the CDR3 is TGTGCCTGGAGAGCATATTCAGGCGGGGAGCTGTTTTTT. Amino acids: CAWRAYSGGELFF.

A single count supports this clone. The chain links TRBV7-9 to TRBJ2-5; 10 nucleotides match TRBD2. The CDR3 loop spans 15 amino acids. The J segment lost 3 bases and the V segment lost 1 base, leaving 2 bases of the junction unmatched. Germline V gene lookup returns CDR1 SEHNR and CDR2 FQNEAQ (reference sequence). The CDR3 DNA reads as TGTGCCAGCAGCTTAGTAGGGACTAGCGAAGAGACCCAGTACTTC. Its translation is CASSLVGTSEETQYF.